This T cell receptor beta chain was recorded in a study of response to subunit inactivated influenza vaccine. Whole-study results and caveats: The study's authors posited that every seasonal influenza vaccination enlists few new T cells.

The sample holds a few counts of this clonotype. Its specificity is not known. V dropped 4 bases and J dropped 0 bases, with 16 bases sitting between them. The germline V gene encodes CDR1 LGHNA and CDR2 YNFKEQ. The CDR3 extends over 17 amino acids. One entry per CDR3 protein, called by TCRdb with MiXCR from the RT-PCR reads. The data contain about 800,000 distinct CDR3 sequences, 21% of them singletons. The genes are TRBV4-2 and TRBJ2-1; D uncertain. This receptor was obtained from a man over 45 who received an inactivated influenza vaccine. This specimen consisted of PBMCs from blood, obtained roughly 5 days after vaccination. The CDR3 region has the DNA TGTGCCAGCAGCCCACTGCCGACGACGAGCTCCTACAATGAGCAGTTCTTC. Residues: CASSPLPTTSSYNEQFF.